This T cell receptor beta chain was retrieved from a study of OX40 agonist ivuxolimab in advanced cancers. On the study more broadly: Those treated in dose escalation had hepatocellular carcinoma, melanoma, renal cell cancer or head and neck cancer.

Produced via immunoSEQ multiplex PCR; TCRdb's table is partial and in-frame only. Found here are tens of thousands of clones, over 75% of them singletons; the top ten hold roughly 0.7%. The material was CD4+ or CD8+ T cells sorted from blood, obtained in a trial of the OX40 agonist ivuxolimab. The sequence was obtained from an adult with an advanced solid tumor such as melanoma, head and neck, liver or kidney cancer.

CDR3 residues: CASRPEATNEKLFF. Here the CDR3 DNA reads TGCGCCAGCAGGCCGGAAGCAACTAATGAAAAACTGTTTTTT. The rearrangement joins TRBV5-1 to TRBJ1-4; unclear D gene. The ends were cut back, 5 bases at V and 0 bases at J, with 8 bases in the middle. The CDR3 length is 14 residues. Per the germline V gene, CDR1 is SGHRS and CDR2 is YFSETQ.